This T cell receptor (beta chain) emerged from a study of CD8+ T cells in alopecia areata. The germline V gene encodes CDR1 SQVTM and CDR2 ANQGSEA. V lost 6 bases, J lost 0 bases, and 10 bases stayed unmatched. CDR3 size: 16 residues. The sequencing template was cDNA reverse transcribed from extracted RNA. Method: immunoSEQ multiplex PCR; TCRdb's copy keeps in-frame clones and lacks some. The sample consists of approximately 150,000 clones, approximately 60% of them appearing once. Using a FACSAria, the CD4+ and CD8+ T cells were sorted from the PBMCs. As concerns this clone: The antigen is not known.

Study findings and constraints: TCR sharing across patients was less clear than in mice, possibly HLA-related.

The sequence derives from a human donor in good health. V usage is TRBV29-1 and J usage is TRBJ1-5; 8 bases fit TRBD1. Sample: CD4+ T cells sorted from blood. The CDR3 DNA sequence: TGCAGCGTATGGACCGGGACAGGATATAGCAATCAGCCCCAGCATTTT. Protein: CSVWTGTGYSNQPQHF.